These 9 T cell receptor beta chains originate from one sample sequenced in a study of metastatic and nonmetastatic thyroid tumors (dated by TCRdb to 2018 to 2021). No treatment had been received by any patient before thyroid surgery. The library was made by PCR. The sequencer was an Illumina HiSeq 4000. TCRdb reran the public reads through fastp at Q25 and MiXCR, keeping productive beta chains. Counted in this sample were around 17,000 clones; 9.5% to 15% of them appeared once. The ten largest clones represent roughly 30% of the sample. Sample: blood. All receptors come from a female donor with papillary thyroid cancer or a benign thyroid nodule (not recorded which). Some clones in this sample may be carry-over from other donors' samples.

This clone has at least ten counts. The CDR3, as DNA: TGTGCCAGCAGCTTGGGACAGGTGAACACTGAAGCTTTCTTT. Residues: CASSLGQVNTEAFF. This rearrangement joins TRBV7-9 to TRBJ1-1; 8 bases line up with TRBD1. Germline CDR1 SEHNR, CDR2 FQNEAQ (reference sequence). CDR3 length equals 14 residues. V shed 3 bases, J shed 0 bases, and the junction held 0 bases outside the gene matches.

This clone was recorded many times. This chain links TRBV5-4 with TRBJ2-1, with TRBD1 matching over 9 bases. The V gene end was trimmed by 5 bases and the J gene end by 9 bases; junction bases not matched to a gene: 9. This CDR3 comprises 14 residues. Germline V gene sequence: CDR1 SGHNT, CDR2 YYREEE (reference sequence). In nucleotides, the CDR3 is TGTGCCAGCAGTGGACAGGGGATACGCGGTGAGCAGTTCTTC. Protein product: CASSGQGIRGEQFF.

In its sample, this clone was seen many times. V gene TRBV3-1 combines with J gene TRBJ1-2, with D possibly TRBD1 on 5 matching bases. Germline lookup yields CDR1 LGHDT and CDR2 YNNKEL (reference sequence). Trimming removed 5 bases from V and 3 bases from J, with 16 bases in between. This CDR3 has 15 residues. The CDR3 DNA is TGTGCCAGCAGCTCCCGCACGCAGGGTGACTATGGCTACACCTTC. Protein sequence: CASSSRTQGDYGYTF.

The chain has TRBV6-4 and TRBJ2-3; D unresolved. This CDR3 has 13 residues. V was clipped by 3 bases and J by 4 bases, with 8 bases between them. Germline V gene sequence: CDR1 MRHNA, CDR2 SNTAGT. The chain's CDR3 is CASSEKRADTQYF. The DNA of the CDR3 is TGTGCCAGCAGTGAGAAAAGGGCAGATACGCAGTATTTT.

In its sample, this clone was seen many times. The chain's CDR3 is CASSYRISYNEQFF. The CDR3 DNA reads TGTGCCAGCAGTTATAGAATATCCTACAATGAGCAGTTCTTC. The chain has TRBV6-2 or TRBV6-3 and TRBJ2-1; D is undetermined. Trimming removed 3 bases from V and 1 base from J, with 7 bases in between. CDR3 size: 14 residues. The germline V gene has CDR1 MNHEY and CDR2 SVGEGT.

This clone was counted ten times or more. V gene TRBV4-1 combines with J gene TRBJ1-3, with 8 bases aligning to TRBD1. The germline V gene has CDR1 MGHRA and CDR2 YSYEKL. The junction had 5 bases not matched to a gene; V was cut back by 3 bases and J by 1 base. The CDR3 spans 16 residues. The CDR3 sequence: CASSQGGQASGNTIYF. Here the CDR3 DNA reads TGCGCCAGCAGCCAGGGGGGACAGGCGTCTGGAAACACCATATATTTT.

By its share, this clone is medium-sized. J is TRBJ1-2 and V is TRBV2; 7 nucleotides match TRBD1. The V gene's germline CDR1 is SNHLY and CDR2 FYNNEI. V lost 8 bases and J lost 5; bases outside the gene matches: 2. The CDR3 runs to 11 residues. DNA for the CDR3: TGTGCCAGCCAGGGACAGTATGGCTACACCTTC. This codes for CASQGQYGYTF.

There are many counts of this clone. The V call is TRBV9, the J call TRBJ2-5; tentative D call: TRBD1 (6 bases). The germline CDR1 and CDR2 sequences are SGDLS and YYNGEE. The CDR3 totals 15 residues. V was pared by 2 bases and J by 2 bases, with 13 bases between. CDR3 nucleotides: TGTGCCAGCAGCGTGGCAGGGGCCTATCAAGAGACCCAGTACTTC. The encoded protein is CASSVAGAYQETQYF.

This clone was found many times. The genes are TRBV5-5 and TRBJ2-4, with D tentatively TRBD1 (6 bases). Trimming took off 2 bases at V and 9 bases at J, with 15 bases between the two ends. CDR1 is SGHKS, CDR2 YYEKEE, per germline (reference sequence). This CDR3 region has 14 residues. The CDR3 coding sequence is TGTGCCAGCAGCTTCGGGGATGAGGGGGTCATTCAGTACTTC. It specifies CASSFGDEGVIQYF.